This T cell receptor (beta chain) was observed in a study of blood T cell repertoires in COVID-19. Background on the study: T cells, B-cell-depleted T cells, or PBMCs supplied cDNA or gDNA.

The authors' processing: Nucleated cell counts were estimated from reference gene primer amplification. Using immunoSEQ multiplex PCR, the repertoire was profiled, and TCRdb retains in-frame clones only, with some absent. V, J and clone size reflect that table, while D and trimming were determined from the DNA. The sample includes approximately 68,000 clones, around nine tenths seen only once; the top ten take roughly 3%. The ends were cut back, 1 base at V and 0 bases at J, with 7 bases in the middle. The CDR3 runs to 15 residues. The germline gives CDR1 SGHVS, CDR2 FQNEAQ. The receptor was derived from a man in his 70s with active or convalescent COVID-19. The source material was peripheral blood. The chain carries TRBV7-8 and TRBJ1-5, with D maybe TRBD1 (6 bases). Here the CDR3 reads CASSLGQASNQPQHF. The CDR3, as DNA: TGTGCCAGCAGCTTAGGACAGGCTAGCAATCAGCCCCAGCATTTT.